This T cell receptor beta chain is from a study of cytomegalovirus exposure and HLA in healthy donors. For this clone: Its matching antigen is unknown.

Study-wide results and caveats: A few CMV-associated chains were confirmed in vitro to be specific for CMV antigens.

Sequenced by immunoSEQ multiplex PCR; TCRdb stores in-frame clones only, minus some. The sample contains some 260,000 clones, around 90% of which appear only once. The sample consisted of PBMCs. The clonotype was recovered from a woman aged 30 to 39 in good health and CMV-seronegative.

CDR3 region: CASSPGRGGSGTGDYEQYF. Written as DNA, the CDR3 is TGTGCCAGCAGCCCCGGACGCGGTGGGTCCGGGACAGGGGACTACGAGCAGTACTTC. The chain combines TRBV7-2 with TRBJ2-7; 10 nucleotides agree with TRBD1. V lost 5 bases to trimming and J lost 3 bases; unmatched junction nucleotides: 19. In germline, CDR1 is SGHTA, CDR2 FQGNSA. The CDR3 has 19 residues.